Presented here are 22 T cell receptor beta chains from one specimen sequenced in a study of blood T cells in healthy people across ages. With a J-beta primer mix and a sample-barcoded 5' primer, a second PCR ran about 7 to 12 cycles. In TCRdb, the 5' RACE reads were re-called with MiXCR into one record per CDR3 protein. Among over 600,000 distinct CDR3 sequences listed, roughly 21% were seen once. Input material: blood. The receptors here all came from a man between 65 and 85 years old in good health.

The chain uses TRBV7-6 and TRBJ2-5; possible D gene TRBD2, 6 bases. Germline V gives CDR1 SGHVS, CDR2 FNYEAQ. The CDR3 is made up of 16 amino acids. Trimming left V 1 base short and J 5 bases short, with 17 bases between. In nucleotides, the CDR3 is TGTGCCAGCAGCTTAGTGAGTGGGGGGAGTGTGGAGACCCAGTACTTC. Encoded protein: CASSLVSGGSVETQYF.

This clonotype showed up just a few times. CDR3 sequence: CSVWTGANNQPQHF. CDR3 nucleotide sequence: TGCAGTGTTTGGACAGGGGCTAACAATCAGCCCCAGCATTTT. The chain links TRBV20-1 to TRBJ1-5; TRBD1 aligns across 9 bases. CDR3 length equals 14 residues. Germline-derived CDR1 and CDR2 are DFQATT and SNEGSKA (reference sequence). Losses at the gene ends were 7 bases for V and 3 bases for J; bases not matched to a gene: 7.

V is TRBV5-1 and J is TRBJ1-4; D gene ambiguous. Germline-derived CDR1 and CDR2 are SGHRS and YFSETQ. This CDR3 spans 13 amino acids. V was trimmed by 6 bases and J by 7 bases, leaving 13 bases between them. CDR3 in amino acids: CASKVAPGEKLFF. CDR3 coding DNA: TGCGCCAGCAAGGTAGCCCCTGGTGAAAAACTGTTTTTT.

This clonotype showed up just a few times. The chain joins TRBV20-1 to TRBJ1-2, with D maybe TRBD1 (5 bases). V was pared by 1 base and J by 0 bases, with 12 bases between. This CDR3 is 15 amino acids long. Germline V CDR1 and CDR2: DFQATT, SNEGSKA (reference sequence). CDR3 bases: TGCAGTGCTAGAGCCGCACAGGCAGCTAACTATGGCTACACCTTC. It is translated as CSARAAQAANYGYTF.

Ten or more counts support this clonotype. V usage is TRBV29-1 and J usage is TRBJ1-3; 8 nucleotides line up with TRBD1. The J segment lost 3 bases and the V segment lost 6 bases, leaving 7 bases of the junction unmatched. The CDR3 runs 14 residues. In germline, CDR1 is SQVTM, CDR2 ANQGSEA. CDR3 sequence (DNA): TGCAGCGTGGTATTCGGACAGGGTGGAAACACCATATATTTT. It codes for CSVVFGQGGNTIYF.

The rearrangement links TRBV7-3 to TRBJ2-2; no clear D gene. The CDR3 has 14 residues. Deletions cut 2 bases from V and 7 bases from J, with 11 bases between. CDR1 and CDR2 from the germline V gene are SGHTA and FQGTGA. CDR3 amino acids: CASSLQSLNGELFF. The CDR3 region has the DNA TGTGCCAGCAGCTTACAGAGCTTAAACGGGGAGCTGTTTTTT.

This clonotype appeared many times. The V call is TRBV14, the J call TRBJ2-5, with 11 bases that match TRBD2. The ends lost 1 base at V and 2 bases at J; junction bases unmatched: 3. The length of the CDR3 is 16 residues. Germline V gene sequence: CDR1 SGHDN, CDR2 FVKESK. In nucleotides, the CDR3 is TGTGCCAGCAGCCAAGGACTAGCGGGACCTCAAGAGACCCAGTACTTC. Residues: CASSQGLAGPQETQYF.

This clonotype was detected only a few times. The chain recombines TRBV5-1 with TRBJ2-3; D gene ambiguous. Trimming shortened V by 4 bases and J by 2 bases, and 14 bases separated the two germline ends. Germline V CDR1 and CDR2: SGHRS, YFSETQ. This CDR3 is built from 15 residues. CDR3 amino acids: CASSLRRRNTDTQYF. The CDR3 DNA reads TGCGCCAGCAGCCTACGGAGACGGAACACAGATACGCAGTATTTT.

The rearrangement links TRBV9 to TRBJ2-3, with 7 bases matching TRBD2. The CDR3 loop spans 16 amino acids. Germline CDR1 SGDLS, CDR2 YYNGEE. V was pared by 2 bases and J by 2 bases, with 8 bases of the junction left unmatched. CDR3 region: CASSVGSGTTTDTQYF. DNA of the CDR3: TGTGCCAGCAGCGTGGGCAGCGGGACCACCACAGATACGCAGTATTTT. Variable domain in full (rest from reference TRBV9 and TRBJ2-3): DSGVTQTPKHLITATGQRVTLRCSPRSGDLSVYWYQQSLDQGLQFLIQYYNGEERAKGNILERFSAQQFPDLHSELNLSSLELGDSALYFCASSVGSGTTTDTQYFGPGTRLTVL.

CDR3 protein: CASSSAGRAYETQYF. CDR3 coding DNA: TGTGCCAGCAGCTCGGCGGGGAGGGCCTATGAGACCCAGTACTTC. This rearrangement joins TRBV11-1 to TRBJ2-5; 7 bases are a match to TRBD2. Per the germline V gene, CDR1 is SGHAT and CDR2 is FQDESV (reference sequence). V was clipped by 4 bases and J by 5 bases; unmatched bases: 10. The CDR3 is 15 residues long.

V usage is TRBV5-4 and J usage is TRBJ2-5, with 8 bases identical to TRBD1. With the DNA end fitting TRBJ2-1 better, the J assignment may be wrong. The germline V gene has CDR1 SGHNT and CDR2 YYREEE (reference sequence). The CDR3 is made up of 14 amino acids. CDR3 residues: CASSTRTGNGEQFF. The CDR3 DNA is TGTGCCAGCAGCACGCGGACAGGGAATGGGGAGCAGTTCTTC.

This clonotype was detected a few times. V usage is TRBV20-1 and J usage is TRBJ2-1; D assignment may be TRBD1 or TRBD2 (5 bases each). This CDR3 has 17 amino acids. Germline CDR1 and CDR2: DFQATT and SNEGSKA (reference sequence). Deletions cut 0 bases from V and 1 base from J, with 16 bases between. DNA of the CDR3: TGCAGTGCTAGAGATCCGAGTGGGACCGGGTCCTACAATGAGCAGTTCTTC. Translation: CSARDPSGTGSYNEQFF.

The V call is TRBV6-2 or TRBV6-3, the J call TRBJ2-7; D remains unclear. Trimming cost V 0 bases and J 3 bases, with 12 bases left between them. CDR1 is MNHEY, CDR2 SVGEGT, per germline. This CDR3 is built from 15 residues. Here the CDR3 reads CASSYSDQGYYEQYF. The CDR3 coding sequence is TGTGCCAGCAGTTACTCGGACCAAGGGTACTACGAGCAGTACTTC.

A few counts support this clonotype. The chain recombines TRBV28 with TRBJ2-7, with a weak D call TRBD2 (6 bases). Germline CDR1 and CDR2: MDHEN and SYDVKM. Trimming took 8 bases from V and 6 from J, leaving 17 bases between them. The CDR3 is 13 residues long. CDR3 DNA: TGTGCCAGCCGGGGGTCTTTTGTGAGCGAGCAGTACTTC. Translated, it gives CASRGSFVSEQYF.

This clonotype has just a few counts. The chain couples TRBV20-1 to TRBJ1-1; 8 bases are a match to TRBD1. V trimming: 1 base; J trimming: 1 base; junction bases outside the gene matches: 8. CDR1 and CDR2 from the germline V gene are DFQATT and SNEGSKA (reference sequence). The CDR3 is 16 residues long. CDR3 sequence: CSARAGQAVRNTEAFF. The CDR3 DNA sequence: TGCAGTGCTAGAGCGGGACAGGCGGTCAGGAACACTGAAGCTTTCTTT.

V usage is TRBV5-1 and J usage is TRBJ2-4; perhaps TRBD2 as D (5 bases). Germline V gene sequence: CDR1 SGHRS, CDR2 YFSETQ. V lost 0 bases and J 0 bases, leaving 13 bases between the germline ends. The length of the CDR3 is 17 residues. CDR3 coding DNA: TGCGCCAGCAGCTTGGGGGAAACGACTAAAGCCAAAAACATTCAGTACTTC. Protein product: CASSLGETTKAKNIQYF.

CDR3 DNA: TGTGCCAGCAGCCAGAACTCGGGGGGCTATGGCTACACCTTC. Translation gives CASSQNSGGYGYTF. The genes are TRBV12-3 or TRBV12-4 and TRBJ1-2, with D possibly TRBD1 on 5 matching bases. The CDR3 is 14 amino acids. With 6 bases removed from V and 4 bases from J, the gap between germline ends came to 15 bases.

In this sample, this clonotype turned up a few times. The chain joins TRBV6-1 to TRBJ1-1; 7 nucleotides align to TRBD1. Germline CDR1 is MNHNS and CDR2 is SASEGT. V lost 6 bases to trimming and J lost 5 bases; unmatched junction nucleotides: 9. The CDR3 covers 14 residues. As DNA, the CDR3 is TGTGCCAGCAGGGTGATAGGGGGCCATACTGAAGCTTTCTTT. This encodes CASRVIGGHTEAFF.

This chain joins TRBV5-1 and TRBJ2-5, with TRBD2 matching 8 bases. Near its end, the DNA agrees better with TRBJ2-1, so the J call may be wrong. Germline V gives CDR1 SGHRS, CDR2 YFSETQ. CDR3 length: 13 residues. The CDR3 reads CASSSGLANEQFF. For the CDR3, the DNA is TGCGCCAGCAGCTCCGGACTAGCTAATGAGCAGTTCTTC.

This clonotype has just a few counts. The chain carries TRBV14 and TRBJ2-1; 7 bases are a match to TRBD2. V shed 2 bases, J shed 0 bases, and the junction held 7 bases outside the gene matches. Looked up from germline, CDR1 is SGHDN and CDR2 is FVKESK. The CDR3 consists of 17 residues. Here the CDR3 reads CASSQSFGGNSYNEQFF. The CDR3 coding sequence is TGTGCCAGCAGCCAATCTTTCGGGGGGAACTCCTACAATGAGCAGTTCTTC.

This clonotype turned up a few times. V gene TRBV20-1 combines with J gene TRBJ2-4; 10 bases match TRBD1. The CDR3 is made up of 16 amino acids. The germline V gene encodes CDR1 DFQATT and CDR2 SNEGSKA (reference sequence). The V segment lost 5 bases and the J segment 4 bases; nucleotides outside the gene matches: 11. The CDR3 loop is CSAAPPGQGMKNIQYF. The DNA of the CDR3 is TGCAGTGCTGCGCCGCCGGGACAGGGGATGAAAAACATTCAGTACTTC.

The CDR3 sequence: CASSEGVTQYF. The CDR3 DNA is TGTGCCAGCAGTGAGGGTGTAACCCAGTACTTC. This sequence joins TRBV2 and TRBJ2-5; D is ambiguous. The V gene lost 3 bases and the J gene lost 8 bases, with 7 bases spanning the gap. The germline gives CDR1 SNHLY, CDR2 FYNNEI. This CDR3 comprises 11 residues. Full variable domain (missing parts from reference TRBV2 and TRBJ2-5): EPEVTQTPSHQVTQMGQEVILRCVPISNHLYFYWYRQILGQKVEFLVSFYNNEISEKSEIFDDQFSVERPDGSNFTLKIRSTKLEDSAMYFCASSEGVTQYFGPGTRLLVL.